The 7 T cell receptor beta chains reported below all come from one sample, sequenced in a study of blood T cells in healthy people across ages. With a J-beta primer mix and a sample-barcoded 5' primer, a second PCR ran about 7 to 12 cycles. One entry per CDR3 protein results from TCRdb running MiXCR on the 5' RACE reads. The sample carries 800,000 to 1,300,000 distinct CDR3 sequences, under 30% recorded once. These data were likewise used in another study, on T cells of mothers and their children.

The sample consisted of blood. These receptors originate from a girl between 2 and 10 years old in good health.

The V call is TRBV6-1, the J call TRBJ2-6; D is perhaps TRBD2 (5 bases). V was trimmed by 6 bases and J by 3 bases, leaving 12 bases between them. The CDR3 extends over 15 amino acids. Germline lookup yields CDR1 MNHNS and CDR2 SASEGT. The CDR3 loop reads CASSLDAGGANVLTF. In DNA, the CDR3 is TGTGCCAGCAGCCTGGATGCGGGTGGGGCCAACGTCCTGACTTTC.

The V gene is TRBV19, the J gene TRBJ2-5; 9 bases agree with TRBD1. The CDR3 covers 14 residues. V shed 4 bases and J 5 bases; nucleotides not matched to a gene: 5. Looked up from germline, CDR1 is LNHDA and CDR2 is SQIVND (reference sequence). The CDR3 DNA follows: TGTGCCAGTAGTACCTGGGACAGGGTTGAGACCCAGTACTTC. The encoded protein is CASSTWDRVETQYF.

The chain carries TRBV7-2 and TRBJ1-2; 8 nucleotides align to TRBD1. The CDR3 is 16 residues long. The ends lost 0 bases at V and 8 bases at J; junction bases unmatched: 11. The germline V gene has CDR1 SGHTA and CDR2 FQGNSA. The CDR3 bases are TGTGCCAGCAGCTTAGCGCAGGGGGCAGTTGGTTCGGGCTACACCTTC. Residues: CASSLAQGAVGSGYTF.

The CDR3 DNA reads TGTGCCAGCAGCAAGAGTCGGGACCTAGCGAGCTGGGAGACCCAGTACTTC. Encoded protein: CASSKSRDLASWETQYF. This rearrangement joins TRBV6-2 or TRBV6-3 to TRBJ2-5, with D possibly matching TRBD2 (6 bases). CDR3 length equals 17 residues. In germline, CDR1 is MNHEY, CDR2 SVGEGT. With 6 bases removed from V and 5 bases from J, the gap between germline ends came to 25 bases.

The chain combines TRBV25-1 with TRBJ1-2, with D possibly matching TRBD1 (5 bases). V gave up 1 base and J gave up 7 bases, with 13 bases separating them. The CDR3 loop spans 14 amino acids. Germline V lookup: CDR1 MGHDK, CDR2 SYGVNS. CDR3 sequence reads: CASSESGSLSGYTF. CDR3 bases: TGTGCCAGCAGTGAATCAGGGAGTCTTTCTGGCTACACCTTC.

This chain uses TRBV9 with TRBJ2-7; 14 positions agree with TRBD2. The J call may not be correct, given that the DNA end is closer to TRBJ2-1. The CDR3 has 16 amino acids. The V gene's germline CDR1 is SGDLS and CDR2 YYNGEE. CDR3 DNA sequence: TGTGCCAGCAGCGTAAGACTAGCGGGGGGGCAGGATGAGCAGTTCTTC. Translated: CASSVRLAGGQDEQFF.

This clonotype was counted a few times. The chain recombines TRBV27 with TRBJ2-5, with 13 bases that match TRBD2. This CDR3 has 18 amino acids. CDR1 and CDR2 (germline): MNHEY, SMNVEV (reference sequence). V was pared by 3 bases and J by 0 bases, with 7 bases of the junction left unmatched. DNA for the CDR3: TGTGCCAGCAGTTTTATTTTGGGACTAGCGGGGTACCAAGAGACCCAGTACTTC. Residues: CASSFILGLAGYQETQYF.